This T cell receptor beta chain was identified during a study of OX40 agonist ivuxolimab in advanced cancers. For the study at large: At roughly 83% male, the cohort had a mean age of around 56 years, ranging from roughly 20 to 90.

With respect to this clone: Its antigen is not known.

Blood got drawn at baseline, again on cycle 4 day 1, and then on cycle 7 day 1. Germline V CDR1 and CDR2: SGHVS, FNYEAQ. The V gene end was trimmed by 5 bases and the J gene end by 4 bases; junction bases not matched to a gene: 9. CDR3 length: 15 amino acids. Produced via immunoSEQ multiplex PCR; TCRdb's table is partial and in-frame only. The data show 60,000 or so clones, about 92% seen once. Whole-study results and caveats: Not determined was the antigen specificity of the expanded peripheral T cells.

The sequences come from CD4+ or CD8+ T cells sorted from blood, collected in a trial of the OX40 agonist ivuxolimab. The chain joins TRBV7-6 to TRBJ2-7, with 9 nucleotides matching TRBD1. This receptor was identified in an adult with an advanced solid tumor such as melanoma, head and neck, liver or kidney cancer. The CDR3 loop reads CASSPGTGSFYEQYF. The CDR3 bases are TGTGCCAGCAGCCCCGGGACAGGGAGTTTTTACGAGCAGTACTTC.